The present TCR beta chain was sequenced within a study of shared clonotypes between healthy human individuals. Study-wide points: A handful of donors held around 5% of naive CD4 clonotypes in common.

Remarks on this clone: Its target is not known.

Clones were read by immunoSEQ multiplex PCR, and TCRdb kept only the in-frame ones, dropping some. Of around 240,000 clones in the sample, approximately 65% were seen once. The germline gives CDR1 SGHVS, CDR2 FQNEAQ. With V trimmed by 5 bases and J by 6 bases, 7 bases remained unmatched. The CDR3 has 14 amino acids. The sequence was obtained from a man aged 25 to 40 in good health. This sequence joins TRBV7-8 and TRBJ2-1, with 7 positions matching TRBD2. The source material was memory CD4+ T cells sorted from blood. Subset defined: CD45RA-negative fraction. In DNA, the CDR3 is TGTGCCAGCAGCGCCGGGGTAGCGGGCAATGAGCAGTTCTTC. As protein: CASSAGVAGNEQFF.